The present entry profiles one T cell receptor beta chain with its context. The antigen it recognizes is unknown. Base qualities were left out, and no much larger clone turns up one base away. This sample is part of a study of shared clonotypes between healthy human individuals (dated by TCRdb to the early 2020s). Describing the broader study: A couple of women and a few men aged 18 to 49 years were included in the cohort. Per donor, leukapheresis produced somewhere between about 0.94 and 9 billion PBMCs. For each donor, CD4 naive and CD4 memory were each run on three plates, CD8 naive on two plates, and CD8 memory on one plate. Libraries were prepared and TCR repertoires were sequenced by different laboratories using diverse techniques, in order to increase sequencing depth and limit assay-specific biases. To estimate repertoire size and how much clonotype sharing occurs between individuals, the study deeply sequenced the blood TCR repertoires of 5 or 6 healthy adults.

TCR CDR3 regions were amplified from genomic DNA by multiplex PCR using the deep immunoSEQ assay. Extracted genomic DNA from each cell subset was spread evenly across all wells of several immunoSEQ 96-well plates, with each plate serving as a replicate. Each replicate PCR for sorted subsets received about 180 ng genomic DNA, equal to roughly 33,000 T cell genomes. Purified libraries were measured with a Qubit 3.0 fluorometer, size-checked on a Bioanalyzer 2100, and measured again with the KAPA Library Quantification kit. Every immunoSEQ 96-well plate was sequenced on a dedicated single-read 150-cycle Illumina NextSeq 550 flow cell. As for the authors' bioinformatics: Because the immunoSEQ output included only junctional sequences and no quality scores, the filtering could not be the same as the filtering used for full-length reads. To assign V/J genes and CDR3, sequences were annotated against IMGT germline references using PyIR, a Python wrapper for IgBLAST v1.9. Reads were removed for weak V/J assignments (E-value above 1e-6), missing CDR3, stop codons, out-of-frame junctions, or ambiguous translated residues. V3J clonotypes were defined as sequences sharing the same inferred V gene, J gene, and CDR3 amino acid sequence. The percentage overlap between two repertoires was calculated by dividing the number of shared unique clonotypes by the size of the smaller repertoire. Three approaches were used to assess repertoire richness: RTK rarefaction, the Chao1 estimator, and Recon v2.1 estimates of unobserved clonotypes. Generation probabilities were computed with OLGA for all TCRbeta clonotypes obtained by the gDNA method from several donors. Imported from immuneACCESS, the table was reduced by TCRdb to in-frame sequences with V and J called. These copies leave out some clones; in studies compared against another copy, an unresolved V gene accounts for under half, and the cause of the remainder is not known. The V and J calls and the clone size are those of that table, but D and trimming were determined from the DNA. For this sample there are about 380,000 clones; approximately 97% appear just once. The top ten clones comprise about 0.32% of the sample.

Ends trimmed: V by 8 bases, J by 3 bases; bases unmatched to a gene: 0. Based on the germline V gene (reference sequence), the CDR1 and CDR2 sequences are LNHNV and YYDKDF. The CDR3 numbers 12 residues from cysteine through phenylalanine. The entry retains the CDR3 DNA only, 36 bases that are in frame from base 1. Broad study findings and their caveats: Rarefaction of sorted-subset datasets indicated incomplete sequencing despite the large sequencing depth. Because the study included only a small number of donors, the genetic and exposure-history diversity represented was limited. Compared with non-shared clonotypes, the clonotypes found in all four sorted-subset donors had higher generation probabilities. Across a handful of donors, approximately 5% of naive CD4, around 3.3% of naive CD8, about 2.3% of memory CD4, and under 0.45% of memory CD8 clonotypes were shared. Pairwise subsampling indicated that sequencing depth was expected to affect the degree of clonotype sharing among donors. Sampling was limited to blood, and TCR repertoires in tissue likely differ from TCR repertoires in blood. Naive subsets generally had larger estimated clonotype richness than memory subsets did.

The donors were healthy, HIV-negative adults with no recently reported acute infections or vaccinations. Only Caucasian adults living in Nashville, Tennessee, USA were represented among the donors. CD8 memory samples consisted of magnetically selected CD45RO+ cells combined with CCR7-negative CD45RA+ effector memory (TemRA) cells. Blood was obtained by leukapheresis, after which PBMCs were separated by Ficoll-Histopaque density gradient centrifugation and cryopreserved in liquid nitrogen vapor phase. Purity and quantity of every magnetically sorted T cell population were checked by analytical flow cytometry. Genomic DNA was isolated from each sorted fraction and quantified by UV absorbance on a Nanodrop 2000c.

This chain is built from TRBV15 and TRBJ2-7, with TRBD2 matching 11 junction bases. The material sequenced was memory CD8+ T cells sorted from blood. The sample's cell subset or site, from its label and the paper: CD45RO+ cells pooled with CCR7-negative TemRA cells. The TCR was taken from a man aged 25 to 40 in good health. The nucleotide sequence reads TGTGCCACCGGGACTAGCGGCTACGAGCAGTACTTC. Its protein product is CATGTSGYEQYF.